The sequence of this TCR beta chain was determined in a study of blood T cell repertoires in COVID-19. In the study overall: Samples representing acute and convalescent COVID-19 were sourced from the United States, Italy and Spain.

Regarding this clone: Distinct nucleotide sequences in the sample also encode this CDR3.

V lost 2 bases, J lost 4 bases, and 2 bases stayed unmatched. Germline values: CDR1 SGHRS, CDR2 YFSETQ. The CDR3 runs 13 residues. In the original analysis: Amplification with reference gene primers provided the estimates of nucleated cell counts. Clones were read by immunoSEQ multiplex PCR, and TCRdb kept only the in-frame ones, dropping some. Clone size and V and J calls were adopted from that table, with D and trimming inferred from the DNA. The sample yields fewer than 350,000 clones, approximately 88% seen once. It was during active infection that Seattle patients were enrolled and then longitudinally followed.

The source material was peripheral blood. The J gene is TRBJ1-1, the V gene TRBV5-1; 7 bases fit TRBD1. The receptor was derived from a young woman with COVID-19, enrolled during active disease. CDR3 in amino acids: CASSFQGGTEAFF. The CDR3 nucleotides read TGCGCCAGCAGCTTTCAGGGGGGCACTGAAGCTTTCTTT.